Below, one TCR beta chain is given with its context. This sample was taken from a study of PD-L1 blockade in urothelial cancer. As for the study in general: The patients' atezolizumab therapy, 1,200 mg intravenously every 3 weeks, started around 2014. Samples came from 3 weeks, at the second dose, and 6 weeks into treatment. Blood samples had a median of about 150,000 T cells.

The CDR3 is made up of 11 amino acids. Per germline, CDR1 SGDLS and CDR2 YYNGEE. With 7 bases removed from V and 8 bases from J, the gap between germline ends came to 12 bases. Sequencing was performed with immunoSEQ multiplex PCR; in TCRdb, only in-frame clones are kept and a portion is missing. The sample has fewer than 65,000 clones, about 81% seen once. The time point was: pretreatment peripheral blood. The source is a man aged 65 to 79 with urothelial cancer. The source material was PBMCs, sampled around atezolizumab (anti-PD-L1) treatment. The chain recombines TRBV9 with TRBJ1-2; D not resolved. The CDR3 DNA follows: TGTGCCAGCTCCTCCCCCGAGGGCTACACCTTC. Translated: CASSSPEGYTF.